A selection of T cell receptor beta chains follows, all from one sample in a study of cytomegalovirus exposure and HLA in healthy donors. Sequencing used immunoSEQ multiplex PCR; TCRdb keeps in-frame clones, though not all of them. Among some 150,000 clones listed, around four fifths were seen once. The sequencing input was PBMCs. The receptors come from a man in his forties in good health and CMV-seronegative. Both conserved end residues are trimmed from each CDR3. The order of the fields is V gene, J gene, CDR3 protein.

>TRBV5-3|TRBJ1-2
ARSEGQGFYGYT
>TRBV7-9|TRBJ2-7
ASSATGGGLLYEQY
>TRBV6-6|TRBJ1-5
ASSAQLGQPQH
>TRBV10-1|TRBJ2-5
ASSELGQGEETQY
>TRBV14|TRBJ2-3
ASGESGLHTQY
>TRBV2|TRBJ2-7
ASSTTSGRDEQY
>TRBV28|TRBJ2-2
ASSLPWDFTGELF
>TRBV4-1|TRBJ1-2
ASSQDWWGDRGYT
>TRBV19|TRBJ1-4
ASQPSGTGIYYEKLF
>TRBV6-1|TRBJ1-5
ASSAPTGGGNQPQH
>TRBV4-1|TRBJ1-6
ASGTGTQNSPLH
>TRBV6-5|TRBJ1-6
ASSPGRYNSPLH
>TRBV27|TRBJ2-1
ASSLIRDTRSNEQF
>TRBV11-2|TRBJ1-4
ASSSPGRNEKLF
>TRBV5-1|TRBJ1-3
ASSQGPRASFGNTIY
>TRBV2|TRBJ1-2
ASSVGTAANYGYT
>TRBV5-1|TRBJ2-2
ASSGGQSNTGELF
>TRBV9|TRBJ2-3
ASSVEGGTDTQY
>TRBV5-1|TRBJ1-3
ASSLTGTTTSGNTIY